Included here is one T cell receptor (beta chain) sequence, with context. V was cut by 7 bases and J by 8 bases, with 15 bases left in between. The CDR3 runs 13 residues. CDR1 is LNHDA and CDR2 is SQIVND in the germline V gene (reference sequence). The data belong to a study of control samples from healthy donors and cancer patients. The repertoire was sequenced with immunoSEQ multiplex PCR; TCRdb's copy has only in-frame clones and lacks some. The repertoire holds tens of thousands of clones, with more than 75% as singletons. Sequences were obtained from PBMCs. The chain has TRBV19 and TRBJ1-5, with TRBD1 as a possible D gene (5 bases). The receptor comes from a woman in her sixties or seventies with lung cancer. CDR3: CASNGGNHEPQHF. CDR3 DNA sequence: TGTGCCAGTAATGGGGGGAATCACGAGCCCCAGCATTTT.